These 13 T cell receptor beta chains came from one sample sequenced in a study of shared clonotypes between healthy human individuals. CD45RO negativity and positive selection for CCR7 defined naive CD8 cells, a population that excluded terminally differentiated effector memory CD45RA+ cells. TCRdb's table, derived via immunoSEQ multiplex PCR, lists solely in-frame clones and lacks some. The sample records some 2.1 million clones, about 95% being singletons. Source material: naive CD8+ T cells sorted from blood. Receptors were obtained from a young man in good health.

CDR3 bases: TGCGCCAGCAGTGAGCAGGGGGATACGCAGTATTTT. Amino acid sequence: CASSEQGDTQYF. The rearrangement joins TRBV10-1 to TRBJ2-3, with D possibly TRBD1 on 6 matching bases. Germline lookup yields CDR1 WNHNN and CDR2 SYGVQD (reference sequence). Trimming shortened V by 2 bases and J by 6 bases, and 6 bases separated the two germline ends. CDR3 length: 12 amino acids.

About this clone: Other DNA sequences in this sample translate to the same CDR3. The chain uses TRBV2 and TRBJ2-7; D unclear. The germline V and J ends were trimmed by 4 bases and 3 bases, with 7 bases remaining between them. CDR3 length: 12 amino acids. The germline V gene encodes CDR1 SNHLY and CDR2 FYNNEI. CDR3 region: CASSGSVYEQYF. CDR3 nucleotides: TGTGCCAGCAGTGGCTCGGTCTACGAGCAGTACTTC.

The V call is TRBV7-9, the J call TRBJ2-7, with 7 bases that match TRBD2. The CDR3 loop spans 15 amino acids. J gave up 6 bases and V 0 bases, and 8 bases lay outside the gene matches. Germline-derived CDR1 and CDR2 are SEHNR and FQNEAQ (reference sequence). For the CDR3, the DNA is TGTGCCAGCAGCTTAGCTTCGGGCAGGGAGGGCGAGCAGTACTTC. Protein product: CASSLASGREGEQYF.

Regarding this clone: Other nucleotide sequences from this sample produce the same CDR3. The chain has TRBV27 and TRBJ2-7, with TRBD2 matching over 8 bases. CDR1 is MNHEY and CDR2 is SMNVEV in the germline V gene (reference sequence). The CDR3 length is 15 residues. Unmatched junction bases numbered 3, after V lost 0 bases and J lost 2 bases. The CDR3 here is CASSLSTSGAYEQYF. The CDR3 DNA sequence: TGTGCCAGCAGTTTATCCACTAGCGGAGCCTACGAGCAGTACTTC.

The CDR3 is CASSTGPRAYEQYF. For the CDR3, the DNA is TGTGCCAGCAGTACGGGCCCTCGGGCCTACGAGCAGTACTTC. The chain combines TRBV6-1 with TRBJ2-7; D is ambiguous. Between the trimmed V and J ends, which lost 5 bases and 2 bases, there was a span of 13 bases. Germline V gene data show CDR1 as MNHNS and CDR2 as SASEGT. CDR3 size: 14 residues.

This chain uses TRBV19 with TRBJ2-1; D tentatively fits TRBD1 or TRBD2 (5 bases each). CDR1 and CDR2 from the germline V gene are LNHDA and SQIVND (reference sequence). CDR3 length: 15 residues. Trimming took off 6 bases at V and 0 bases at J, with 12 bases between the two ends. DNA of the CDR3: TGTGCCAGTAGGGGGGATACTAACTCCTACAATGAGCAGTTCTTC. Amino acids: CASRGDTNSYNEQFF.

Comment on this clone: This sample also contains other DNA sequences that code for the same CDR3. Here the CDR3 reads CASSLTGGYEQYF. The CDR3 DNA sequence: TGTGCCAGCAGCCTGACAGGGGGCTACGAGCAGTACTTC. This chain connects TRBV5-6 to TRBJ2-7; TRBD1 aligns across 9 bases. CDR1 is SGHDT, CDR2 YYEEEE, per germline. The length of the CDR3 is 13 residues. With 4 bases clipped from V and 3 bases from J, the junction kept 2 bases outside the gene matches.

Concerning this clone: One junction end does not reproduce the germline sequence, and a read error may be involved. V and J are TRBV7-7 and TRBJ2-5, with 7 positions matching TRBD2. The CDR3 is 16 amino acids. The germline gives CDR1 SSHAT, CDR2 FNYEAQ (reference sequence). The CDR3 loop is CASSLVAAGEGETQYF. The CDR3 coding sequence is TGTGCTAGCAGCTTAGTGGCGGCGGGGGAAGGAGAGACCCAGTACTTC.

The V gene is TRBV4-3, the J gene TRBJ2-1; possible D gene TRBD1, 5 bases. This CDR3 has 14 amino acids. Germline V gene data show CDR1 as LGHNA and CDR2 as YSLEER. The V gene lost 0 bases and the J gene lost 4 bases, with 7 bases spanning the gap. CDR3 loop: CASSQETGYNEQFF. CDR3 sequence (DNA): TGCGCCAGCAGCCAAGAAACAGGTTACAATGAGCAGTTCTTC.

Only one count was recorded for this clone. This chain uses TRBV9 with TRBJ2-2, with D unclear. The CDR3 runs 12 residues. The germline V gene encodes CDR1 SGDLS and CDR2 YYNGEE. V was cut by 3 bases and J by 10 bases, with 10 bases left in between. The CDR3 here is CASSEDSAELFF. CDR3 DNA sequence: TGTGCCAGCAGCGAAGACTCCGCGGAGCTGTTTTTT.

This chain joins TRBV6-5 and TRBJ2-3; D gene unclear. Germline CDR1 is MNHEY and CDR2 is SVGAGI. The CDR3 sequence is 13 residues long. The V end was cut by 8 bases, the J end by 0 bases, with 9 bases between. CDR3 DNA sequence: TGTGCCAGCTCGATGGTTAGCACAGATACGCAGTATTTT. Its translation: CASSMVSTDTQYF.

This rearrangement joins TRBV5-6 to TRBJ2-7; D is unclear. Germline V gene lookup returns CDR1 SGHDT and CDR2 YYEEEE. Trimming pared 0 bases from V and 0 bases from J, leaving 10 bases between. The CDR3 consists of 15 residues. CDR3 region: CASSLDLSSSYEQYF. The CDR3 DNA reads as TGTGCCAGCAGCTTGGATTTGAGTTCCTCCTACGAGCAGTACTTC.

The chain links TRBV7-9 to TRBJ2-3; no clear D gene. This CDR3 is 14 amino acids long. Germline V CDR1 and CDR2: SEHNR, FQNEAQ (reference sequence). V lost 4 bases and J 2 bases, leaving 10 bases between the germline ends. The CDR3 region is CASSSPNFTDTQYF. The DNA for the CDR3 is TGTGCCAGCAGCTCCCCCAACTTCACAGATACGCAGTATTTT.